This TCR beta chain originates from a study of cytomegalovirus exposure and HLA in healthy donors. General study points: Cytomegalovirus-associated TCR beta chains were listed, numbering 164. It was reported in a later analysis that an Asian-associated ancestry cluster showed fewer N-insertions than the approximately 700-donor mean.

From germline, CDR1 is MDHEN and CDR2 SYDVKM. The CDR3 contains 15 residues. The PCR contained 60 Vbeta and 13 Jbeta primers. The data were produced by immunoSEQ multiplex PCR, yet TCRdb's version contains in-frame clones alone and is incomplete. The table shows about 140,000 clones, with over 75% occurring only once. Regarding this clone: Antigen: not known.

Material: PBMCs. V and J are TRBV28 and TRBJ2-5; 8 nucleotides agree with TRBD1. The end of the DNA is better explained by TRBJ2-7, so the J call may be wrong. This TCR was recovered from a woman between 40 and 55 years old in good health and CMV-seronegative. The DNA of the CDR3 is TGTGCCAGCATCCCAGGGGGCGTTTCCCGGTACGAGCAGTACTTC. Protein: CASIPGGVSRYEQYF.